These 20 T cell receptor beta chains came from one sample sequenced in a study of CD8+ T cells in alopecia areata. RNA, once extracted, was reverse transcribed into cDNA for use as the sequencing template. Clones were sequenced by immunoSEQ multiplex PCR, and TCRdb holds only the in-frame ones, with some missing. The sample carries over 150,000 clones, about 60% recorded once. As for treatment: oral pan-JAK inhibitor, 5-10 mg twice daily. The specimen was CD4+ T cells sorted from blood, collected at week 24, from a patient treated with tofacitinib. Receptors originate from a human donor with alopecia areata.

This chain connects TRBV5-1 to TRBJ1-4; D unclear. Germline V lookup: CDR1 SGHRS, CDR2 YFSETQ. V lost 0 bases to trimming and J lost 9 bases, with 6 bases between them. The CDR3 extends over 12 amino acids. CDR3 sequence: CASSLEDQKLFF. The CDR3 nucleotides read TGCGCCAGCAGCTTGGAGGACCAAAAACTGTTTTTT.

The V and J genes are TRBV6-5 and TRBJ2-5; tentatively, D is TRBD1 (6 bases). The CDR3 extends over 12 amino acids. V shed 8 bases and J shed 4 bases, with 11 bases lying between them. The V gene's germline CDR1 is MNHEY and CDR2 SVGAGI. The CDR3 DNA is TGTGCCAGCGGCAGGGGTTCAGAGACCCAGTACTTC. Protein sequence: CASGRGSETQYF.

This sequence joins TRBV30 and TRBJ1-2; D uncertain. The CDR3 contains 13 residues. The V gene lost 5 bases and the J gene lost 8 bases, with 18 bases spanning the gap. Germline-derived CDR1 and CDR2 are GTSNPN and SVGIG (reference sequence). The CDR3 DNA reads TGTGCCTGGGGCCTTGCAGGATCCCGGGGCTACACCTTC. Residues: CAWGLAGSRGYTF.

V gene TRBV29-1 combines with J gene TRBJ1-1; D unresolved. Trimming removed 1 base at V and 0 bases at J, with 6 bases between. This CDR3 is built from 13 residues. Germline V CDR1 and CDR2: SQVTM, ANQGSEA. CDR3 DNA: TGCAGCGTTGAAGGAGTCATGAACACTGAAGCTTTCTTT. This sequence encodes CSVEGVMNTEAFF.

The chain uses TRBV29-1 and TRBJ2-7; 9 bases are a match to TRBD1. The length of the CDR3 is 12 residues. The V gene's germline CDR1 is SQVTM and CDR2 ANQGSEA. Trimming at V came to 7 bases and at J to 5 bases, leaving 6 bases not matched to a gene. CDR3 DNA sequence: TGCAGCGCCGGGACAGGGAGAAACGAGCAGTACTTC. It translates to CSAGTGRNEQYF.

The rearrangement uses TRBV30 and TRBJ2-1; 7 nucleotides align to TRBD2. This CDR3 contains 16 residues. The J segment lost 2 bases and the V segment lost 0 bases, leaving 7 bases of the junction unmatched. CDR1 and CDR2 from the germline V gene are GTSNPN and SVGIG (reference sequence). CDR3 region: CAWSVGGVGPYNEQFF. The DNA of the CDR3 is TGTGCCTGGAGTGTTGGGGGGGTAGGTCCCTACAATGAGCAGTTCTTC.

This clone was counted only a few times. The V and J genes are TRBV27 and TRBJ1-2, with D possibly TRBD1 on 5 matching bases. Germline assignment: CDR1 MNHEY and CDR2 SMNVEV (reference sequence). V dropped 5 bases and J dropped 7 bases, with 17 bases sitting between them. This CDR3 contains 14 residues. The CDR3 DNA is TGTGCCAGCAGTCCGCAGGGTTTTCTTCGTGGCTACACCTTC. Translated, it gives CASSPQGFLRGYTF.

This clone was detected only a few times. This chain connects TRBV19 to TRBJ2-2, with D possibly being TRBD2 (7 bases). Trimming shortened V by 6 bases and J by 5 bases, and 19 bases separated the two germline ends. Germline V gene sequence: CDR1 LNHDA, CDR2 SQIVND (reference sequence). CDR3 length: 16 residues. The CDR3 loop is CASRKGGGPGTGELFF. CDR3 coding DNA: TGTGCCAGTAGAAAAGGGGGAGGGCCGGGTACCGGGGAGCTGTTTTTT.

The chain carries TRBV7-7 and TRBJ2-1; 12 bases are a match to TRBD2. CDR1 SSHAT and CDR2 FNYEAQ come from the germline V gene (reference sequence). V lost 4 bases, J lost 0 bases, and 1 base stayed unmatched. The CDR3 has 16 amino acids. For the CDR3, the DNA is TGTGCCAGCAGCTCGGGACTAGCGGGCTCCTACAATGAGCAGTTCTTC. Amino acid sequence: CASSSGLAGSYNEQFF.

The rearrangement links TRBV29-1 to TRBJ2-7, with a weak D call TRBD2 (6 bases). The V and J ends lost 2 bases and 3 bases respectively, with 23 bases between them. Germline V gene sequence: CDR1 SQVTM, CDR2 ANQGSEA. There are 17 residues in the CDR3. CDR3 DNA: TGCAGCGTTGAAAAGAGGGGTTTGGGACTTTCGAACTACGAGCAGTACTTC. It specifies CSVEKRGLGLSNYEQYF.

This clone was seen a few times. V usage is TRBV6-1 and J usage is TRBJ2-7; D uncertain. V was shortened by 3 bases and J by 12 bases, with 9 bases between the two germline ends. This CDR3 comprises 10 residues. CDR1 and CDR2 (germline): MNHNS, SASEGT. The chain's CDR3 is CASSDRALYF. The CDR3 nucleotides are TGTGCCAGCAGTGACAGAGCTCTGTACTTC.

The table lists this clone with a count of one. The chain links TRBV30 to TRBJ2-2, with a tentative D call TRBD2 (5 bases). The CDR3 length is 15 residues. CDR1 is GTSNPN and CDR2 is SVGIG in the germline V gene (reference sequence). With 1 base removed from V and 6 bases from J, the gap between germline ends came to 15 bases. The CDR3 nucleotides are TGTGCCTGGAGTGCCGACCGACTACCGGCCGGGGAGCTGTTTTTT. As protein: CAWSADRLPAGELFF.

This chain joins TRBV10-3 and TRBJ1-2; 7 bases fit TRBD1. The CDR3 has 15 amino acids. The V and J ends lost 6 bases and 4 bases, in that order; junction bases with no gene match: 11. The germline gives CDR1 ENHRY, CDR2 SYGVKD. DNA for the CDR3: TGTGCCATCAGGAGGGGAGACAGGGAAAGCTATGGCTACACCTTC. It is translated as CAIRRGDRESYGYTF.

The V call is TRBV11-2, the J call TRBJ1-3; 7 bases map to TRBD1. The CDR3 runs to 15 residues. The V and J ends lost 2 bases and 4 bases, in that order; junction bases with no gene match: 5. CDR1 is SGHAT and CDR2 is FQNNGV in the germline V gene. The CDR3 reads CASSLIRGNGNTIYF. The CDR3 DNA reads TGTGCCAGCAGCTTAATCAGGGGGAACGGAAACACCATATATTTT.

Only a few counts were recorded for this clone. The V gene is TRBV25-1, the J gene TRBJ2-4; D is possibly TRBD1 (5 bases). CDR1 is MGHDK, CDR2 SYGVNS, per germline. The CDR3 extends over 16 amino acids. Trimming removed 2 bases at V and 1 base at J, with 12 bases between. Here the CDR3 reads CASSEQGLAAKNIQYF. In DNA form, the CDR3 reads TGTGCCAGCAGTGAACAGGGCCTGGCTGCCAAAAACATTCAGTACTTC.

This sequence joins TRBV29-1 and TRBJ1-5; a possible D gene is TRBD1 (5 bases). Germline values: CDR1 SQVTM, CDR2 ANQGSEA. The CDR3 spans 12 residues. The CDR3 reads CSTGGTNQPQHF. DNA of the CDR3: TGCAGTACCGGAGGGACCAATCAGCCCCAGCATTTT. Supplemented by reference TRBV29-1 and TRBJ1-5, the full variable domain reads SAVISQKPSRDICQRGTSLTIQCQVDSQVTMMFWYRQQPGQSLTLIATANQGSEATYESGFVIDKFPISRPNLTFSTLTVSNMSPEDSSIYLCSTGGTNQPQHFGDGTRLSIL.

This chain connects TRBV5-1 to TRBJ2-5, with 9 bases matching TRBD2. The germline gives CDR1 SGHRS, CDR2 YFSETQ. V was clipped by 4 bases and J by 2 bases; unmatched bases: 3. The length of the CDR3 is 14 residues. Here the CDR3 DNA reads TGCGCCAGCAGCGGGACTAGCAGTCAAGAGACCCAGTACTTC. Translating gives CASSGTSSQETQYF. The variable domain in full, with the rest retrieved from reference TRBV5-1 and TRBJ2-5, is KAGVTQTPRYLIKTRGQQVTLSCSPISGHRSVSWYQQTPGQGLQFLFEYFSETQRNKGNFPGRFSGRQFSNSRSEMNVSTLELGDSALYLCASSGTSSQETQYFGPGTRLLVL.

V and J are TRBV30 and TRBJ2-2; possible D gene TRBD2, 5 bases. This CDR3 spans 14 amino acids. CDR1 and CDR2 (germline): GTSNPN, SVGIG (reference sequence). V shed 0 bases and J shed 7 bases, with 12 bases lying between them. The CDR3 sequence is CAWSVSSSGGELFF. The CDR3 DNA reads TGTGCCTGGAGTGTATCTAGCTCAGGCGGGGAGCTGTTTTTT. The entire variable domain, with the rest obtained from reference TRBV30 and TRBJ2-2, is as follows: SQTIHQWPATLVQPVGSPLSLECTVEGTSNPNLYWYRQAAGRGLQLLFYSVGIGQISSEVPQNLSASRPQDRQFILSSKKLLLSDSGFYLCAWSVSSSGGELFFGEGSRLTVL.

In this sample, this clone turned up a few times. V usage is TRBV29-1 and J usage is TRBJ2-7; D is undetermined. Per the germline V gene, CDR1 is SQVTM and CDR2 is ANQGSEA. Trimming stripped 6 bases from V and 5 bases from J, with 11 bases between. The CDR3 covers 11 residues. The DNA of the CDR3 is TGCAGCGTATCGACGGTCGACGAGCAGTACTTC. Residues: CSVSTVDEQYF.

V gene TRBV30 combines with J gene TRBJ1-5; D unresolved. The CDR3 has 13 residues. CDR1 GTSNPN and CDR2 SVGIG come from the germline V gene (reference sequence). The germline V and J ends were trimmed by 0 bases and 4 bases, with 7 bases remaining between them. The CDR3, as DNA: TGTGCCTGGAGTGTACTGACAAATCAGCCCCAGCATTTT. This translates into CAWSVLTNQPQHF.